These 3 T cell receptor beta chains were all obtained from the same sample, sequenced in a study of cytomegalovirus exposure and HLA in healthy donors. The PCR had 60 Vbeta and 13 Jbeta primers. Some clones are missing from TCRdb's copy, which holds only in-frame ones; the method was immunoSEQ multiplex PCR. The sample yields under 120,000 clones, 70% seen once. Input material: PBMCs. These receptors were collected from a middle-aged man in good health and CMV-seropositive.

CDR3 bases: TGCGCCAGCAGCTTGGCAAGCAACAGCGACATCGGGGGAGATACGCAGTATTTT. Protein product: CASSLASNSDIGGDTQYF. The chain is built from TRBV5-1 and TRBJ2-3; perhaps TRBD2 as D (6 bases). The germline V and J ends were trimmed by 0 bases and 5 bases, with 22 bases remaining between them. Per the germline V gene, CDR1 is SGHRS and CDR2 is YFSETQ. The CDR3 has 18 amino acids.

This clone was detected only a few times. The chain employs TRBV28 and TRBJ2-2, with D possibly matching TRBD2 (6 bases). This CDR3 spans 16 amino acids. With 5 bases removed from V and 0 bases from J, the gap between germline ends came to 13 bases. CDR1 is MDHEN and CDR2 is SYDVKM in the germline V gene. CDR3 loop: CASSPTSLANTGELFF. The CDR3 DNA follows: TGTGCCAGCAGTCCCACTAGCCTCGCGAACACCGGGGAGCTGTTTTTT.

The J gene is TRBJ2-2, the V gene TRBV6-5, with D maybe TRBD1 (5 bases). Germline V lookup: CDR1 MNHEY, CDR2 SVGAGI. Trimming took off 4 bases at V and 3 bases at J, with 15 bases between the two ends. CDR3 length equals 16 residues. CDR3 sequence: CASSSQGFEDTGELFF. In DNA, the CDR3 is TGTGCCAGCAGTTCCCAGGGTTTCGAGGACACCGGGGAGCTGTTTTTT.